The next 27 T cell receptor beta chains were all read from a single sample in a study of T cell responses to AZD1222 COVID-19 vaccine. The method was immunoSEQ multiplex PCR; TCRdb's version includes in-frame clones alone and lacks a portion of them. Among some 110,000 clones listed, about 86% were seen once. Sequencing was performed on peripheral blood, taken on day 0 of AZD1222 vaccination. The receptors were gathered from an adult in good health.

V gene TRBV16 combines with J gene TRBJ2-1; 9 bases are a match to TRBD2. The germline V gene encodes CDR1 KGHSY and CDR2 FQNENV. V was clipped by 2 bases and J by 6 bases; unmatched bases: 8. This CDR3 comprises 16 residues. CDR3 region: CASSQGKGLAVNEQFF. CDR3 bases: TGTGCCAGCAGCCAAGGAAAGGGACTAGCCGTCAATGAGCAGTTCTTC.

The J gene is TRBJ1-4, the V gene TRBV15; D gene uncertain. CDR1 is LNHNV and CDR2 is YYDKDF in the germline V gene (reference sequence). The CDR3 runs 15 residues. The V and J ends lost 0 bases and 8 bases respectively, with 13 bases between them. The CDR3 sequence is CATSRDLKEREKLFF. CDR3 in DNA: TGTGCCACCAGCAGAGATTTAAAGGAGAGGGAAAAACTGTTTTTT.

This chain connects TRBV7-2 to TRBJ2-7; 7 positions match TRBD1. Germline loops: CDR1 SGHTA, CDR2 FQGNSA. The CDR3 covers 13 residues. The trim removed 1 base at V and 7 bases at J, leaving 4 bases unmatched. For the CDR3, the DNA is TGTGCCAGCAGCTTAGACAGGGGTCGGGAGCAGTACTTC. Translated, it gives CASSLDRGREQYF.

The chain links TRBV21-1 to TRBJ1-4; the table's D gene call, TRBD1, was not cross checked with the DNA. TRBV21-1 is shown as a pseudogene. This CDR3 is 16 amino acids long. For the CDR3, the DNA is TGTGCCAGCAGCAAAATACAGGGGGAGAGGAAAGAAAAACTGTTTTTT. Protein product: CASSKIQGERKEKLFF.

The chain joins TRBV7-2 to TRBJ1-1; 8 bases map to TRBD1. Germline V gene sequence: CDR1 SGHTA, CDR2 FQGNSA. Unmatched junction bases numbered 11, after V lost 6 bases and J lost 11 bases. The CDR3 loop spans 13 amino acids. The CDR3 is CASSLGQGGGAFF. The CDR3 nucleotides are TGTGCCAGCAGTCTAGGACAGGGTGGAGGGGCTTTCTTT.

The chain has TRBV20-1 and TRBJ2-5; D may be TRBD2 (5 bases). With 4 bases removed from V and 2 bases from J, the gap between germline ends came to 17 bases. This CDR3 comprises 15 residues. Germline CDR1 is DFQATT and CDR2 is SNEGSKA (reference sequence). The CDR3 region has the DNA TGCAGTGCTAATGAGTGGGAGAAAGGGCAAGAGACCCAGTACTTC. Its translation: CSANEWEKGQETQYF.

V usage is TRBV5-1 and J usage is TRBJ2-7; D possibly corresponds to TRBD1 (6 bases). CDR1 and CDR2 (germline): SGHRS, YFSETQ. The V gene lost 5 bases and the J gene lost 3 bases, with 15 bases spanning the gap. There are 14 residues in the CDR3. The CDR3 loop reads CASSDQGSNYEQYF. The CDR3 DNA follows: TGCGCCAGCAGTGACCAGGGGTCGAACTACGAGCAGTACTTC.

This clone was observed many times. The chain is built from TRBV6-1 and TRBJ1-2; TRBD1 might be the D (5 bases). The CDR3 has 15 residues. Germline V gives CDR1 MNHNS, CDR2 SASEGT. Trimming removed 3 bases from V and 5 bases from J, with 16 bases in between. As DNA, the CDR3 is TGTGCCAGCAGTGATGCCAGGGCCAGGGTGTATGGCTACACCTTC. Translation gives CASSDARARVYGYTF.

The chain recombines TRBV19 with TRBJ1-3; TRBD1 might be the D (6 bases). This CDR3 is built from 14 residues. V was trimmed by 7 bases and J by 0 bases, leaving 10 bases between them. Per germline, CDR1 LNHDA and CDR2 SQIVND (reference sequence). CDR3: CASTWTDSGNTIYF. Written as DNA, the CDR3 is TGTGCCAGTACCTGGACAGACTCTGGAAACACCATATATTTT.

V gene TRBV7-9 combines with J gene TRBJ1-1, with 7 bases identical to TRBD1. The CDR3 sequence is 17 residues long. V lost 5 bases to trimming and J lost 2 bases; unmatched junction nucleotides: 14. Germline CDR1 and CDR2: SEHNR and FQNEAQ (reference sequence). The CDR3 reads CASSNRRGTGANTEAFF. The DNA of the CDR3 is TGTGCCAGCAGCAACCGTAGAGGTACAGGGGCCAACACTGAAGCTTTCTTT.

This rearrangement joins TRBV6-6 to TRBJ1-6; TRBD1 aligns across 7 bases. Losses at the gene ends were 4 bases for V and 7 bases for J; bases not matched to a gene: 4. The CDR3 loop spans 14 amino acids. The germline V gene has CDR1 MNHNY and CDR2 SVGAGI (reference sequence). CDR3 nucleotides: TGTGCCAGCAGTTGGGGGGGACAGAATTCACCCCTCCACTTT. The encoded protein is CASSWGGQNSPLHF.

The chain recombines TRBV19 with TRBJ1-5; D remains unclear. CDR1 LNHDA and CDR2 SQIVND come from the germline V gene (reference sequence). V was pared by 1 base and J by 4 bases, with 11 bases between. This CDR3 is 15 amino acids long. The CDR3 nucleotides are TGTGCCAGTAGTATAGCGACCAGAGCGAATCAGCCCCAGCATTTT. Residues: CASSIATRANQPQHF.

The genes are TRBV9 and TRBJ1-1; D is undetermined. The germline V and J ends were trimmed by 0 bases and 1 base, with 19 bases remaining between them. CDR1 is SGDLS, CDR2 YYNGEE, per germline. The CDR3 consists of 18 residues. CDR3 DNA sequence: TGTGCCAGCAGCGTAGGACTTGAGGATCCCCGTTCGAACACTGAAGCTTTCTTT. It codes for CASSVGLEDPRSNTEAFF.

This chain links TRBV10-1 with TRBJ1-2, with TRBD1 identical over 9 bases. The CDR3 sequence is 13 residues long. V gave up 4 bases and J gave up 7 bases; unmatched junction bases: 4. Germline CDR1 reads WNHNN; CDR2 reads SYGVQD (reference sequence). The CDR3 coding sequence is TGCGCCAGCAGTGGAGGGACAGGGAGTGGCTACACCTTC. Protein product: CASSGGTGSGYTF.

A note on this clone: This could be a read error, since a much larger clone is one nucleotide away. Other nucleotide sequences in the sample specify the same CDR3. V gene TRBV7-9 combines with J gene TRBJ2-7; 8 nucleotides agree with TRBD1. The CDR3 sequence is 12 residues long. Germline CDR1 reads SEHNR; CDR2 reads FQNEAQ (reference sequence). J lost 5 bases, V lost 3 bases, and 0 bases had no gene match. CDR3 region: CASSLTGDEQYF. Written as DNA, the CDR3 is TGTGCCAGCAGCTTGACAGGGGACGAGCAGTACTTC.

This chain connects TRBV28 to TRBJ2-3; TRBD2 matches at 10 bases. V was clipped by 1 base and J by 6 bases; unmatched bases: 4. The CDR3 loop spans 15 amino acids. The V gene's germline CDR1 is MDHEN and CDR2 SYDVKM. CDR3 DNA sequence: TGTGCCAGCAGTTTATCAGCGGGAGGGCTGGATACGCAGTATTTT. It encodes CASSLSAGGLDTQYF.

V usage is TRBV28 and J usage is TRBJ1-4; a possible D gene is TRBD1 (6 bases). The germline V and J ends were trimmed by 7 bases and 0 bases, with 9 bases remaining between them. The CDR3 sequence is 14 residues long. The germline V gene encodes CDR1 MDHEN and CDR2 SYDVKM. The CDR3 region has the DNA TGTGCCAGCAAGGGGGTTGCAACTAATGAAAAACTGTTTTTT. Its translation is CASKGVATNEKLFF.

The chain couples TRBV19 to TRBJ1-1, with 7 nucleotides matching TRBD1. V trimming: 8 bases; J trimming: 1 base; junction bases outside the gene matches: 1. Germline values: CDR1 LNHDA, CDR2 SQIVND (reference sequence). The CDR3 has 12 amino acids. The CDR3 nucleotides read TGTGCCAGTTCAGGGGGGAACACTGAAGCTTTCTTT. Protein: CASSGGNTEAFF.

V and J are TRBV6-5 and TRBJ1-4; D may be TRBD1 (5 bases). The CDR3 is 15 amino acids. The germline V and J ends were trimmed by 7 bases and 3 bases, with 15 bases remaining between them. The V gene's germline CDR1 is MNHEY and CDR2 SVGAGI. CDR3 amino acids: CASIATGGANEKLFF. CDR3 in DNA: TGTGCCAGCATTGCCACGGGGGGTGCTAATGAAAAACTGTTTTTT.

V gene TRBV29-1 combines with J gene TRBJ2-1; D is unclear. The germline gives CDR1 SQVTM, CDR2 ANQGSEA. The CDR3 totals 13 residues. V gave up 6 bases and J gave up 6 bases, with 15 bases separating them. The CDR3 sequence is CSVRVYLGNEQFF. CDR3 DNA: TGCAGCGTCCGTGTTTACCTAGGCAATGAGCAGTTCTTC.

V is TRBV7-2 and J is TRBJ1-1, with a possible D match to TRBD1 (6 bases). V was shortened by 5 bases and J by 2 bases, with 12 bases between the two germline ends. CDR1 SGHTA and CDR2 FQGNSA come from the germline V gene. The CDR3 runs to 14 residues. The CDR3 region has the DNA TGTGCCAGCAGCATTTACAGGGATAACACTGAAGCTTTCTTT. It translates to CASSIYRDNTEAFF.

The gene calls are TRBV7-8 and TRBJ1-1, with 8 positions matching TRBD1. V was clipped by 0 bases and J by 4 bases; unmatched bases: 7. The germline V gene encodes CDR1 SGHVS and CDR2 FQNEAQ. The CDR3 loop spans 16 amino acids. The CDR3 region has the DNA TGTGCCAGCAGCTTAGCCCTTCTAGGACAGGGCACTGAAGCTTTCTTT. As protein: CASSLALLGQGTEAFF.

The V call is TRBV5-1, the J call TRBJ1-6; 9 bases line up with TRBD1. The CDR3 length is 15 residues. Germline loops: CDR1 SGHRS, CDR2 YFSETQ. The ends lost 0 bases at V and 14 bases at J; junction bases unmatched: 9. Here the CDR3 DNA reads TGCGCCAGCAGCTTGGTCCGGACAGGGGAAAGTTCCCTCCACTTT. This gives the protein CASSLVRTGESSLHF.

Comments on this clone: Other DNA sequences in the sample encode the same CDR3. The chain has TRBV11-2 and TRBJ2-7; D unresolved. V lost 6 bases to trimming and J lost 2 bases, with 5 bases between them. Per the germline V gene, CDR1 is SGHAT and CDR2 is FQNNGV. The CDR3 is 11 residues long. The CDR3 is CASSLTYEQYF. CDR3 nucleotides: TGTGCCAGCAGTTTAACCTACGAGCAGTACTTC. Drawing the rest from reference TRBV11-2 and TRBJ2-7, the complete variable domain is EAGVAQSPRYKIIEKRQSVAFWCNPISGHATLYWYQQILGQGPKLLIQFQNNGVVDDSQLPKDRFSAERLKGVDSTLKIQPAKLEDSAVYLCASSLTYEQYFGPGTRLTVT.

J is TRBJ1-1 and V is TRBV28; D may be TRBD1 (5 bases). Germline CDR1 reads MDHEN; CDR2 reads SYDVKM. The CDR3 contains 14 residues. V lost 5 bases and J 1 base, leaving 11 bases between the germline ends. CDR3 sequence reads: CASSAGTPNTEAFF. Written as DNA, the CDR3 is TGTGCCAGCAGTGCCGGGACTCCGAACACTGAAGCTTTCTTT.

This chain connects TRBV7-9 to TRBJ2-1, with 7 nucleotides matching TRBD2. The trim removed 5 bases at V and 0 bases at J, leaving 13 bases unmatched. Germline V gene sequence: CDR1 SEHNR, CDR2 FQNEAQ (reference sequence). CDR3 size: 18 residues. The CDR3 loop reads CASSPKIRLAGSYNEQFF. Here the CDR3 DNA reads TGTGCCAGCAGCCCCAAGATCAGACTAGCAGGCTCCTACAATGAGCAGTTCTTC.

The rearrangement joins TRBV6-5 to TRBJ2-1, with 9 nucleotides matching TRBD1. The CDR3 extends over 14 amino acids. The V segment lost 6 bases and the J segment 9 bases; nucleotides outside the gene matches: 9. The germline gives CDR1 MNHEY, CDR2 SVGAGI. Written as DNA, the CDR3 is TGTGCCAGCAGGCCACAGGGGGCGCGGGGTGAGCAGTTCTTC. As protein: CASRPQGARGEQFF.